Described below is a single T cell receptor beta chain sequence and its context. This may be a read error: a much more frequent sequence differs by one nucleotide. The CDR3 loop spans 16 amino acids. TCRdb processed the PCR reads anew with MiXCR; each CDR3 protein has one entry. The table lists 65,000 to 70,000 distinct CDR3 sequences, over 15% of them singletons. The source of the sample is a study of molecular identifiers for immune sequencing clone quantification. Material for sequencing was naive CD8+ T cells from blood, with Jurkat cell RNA spiked in. Specified subset: FACS-sorted CD8+CD4-CCR7+CD45RA+ naive T cells. The V and J genes are TRBV12-3 or TRBV12-4 and TRBJ1-1; D is uncertain. The sequence was obtained from a human donor in good health. Some libraries in this study had Jurkat cell RNA spiked in. The CDR3 DNA is TGTGCCAGCAGTTTTAGGCCCTCCCGGGGTCCCACTGAAGCTTCCTTT. It yields the protein CASSFRPSRGPTEASF.